What follows are 18 T cell receptor beta chains derived from one specimen sequenced in a study of cytomegalovirus exposure and HLA in healthy donors. This table comes from immunoSEQ multiplex PCR, and its TCRdb copy is limited to in-frame clones, with some not included. This table holds about 160,000 clones, 75% to 90% found once. Sequencing used PBMCs. These receptors all come from a woman under 30 in good health and CMV-seronegative.

This rearrangement joins TRBV5-1 to TRBJ1-2; 7 bases match TRBD1. With 3 bases clipped from V and 5 bases from J, the junction kept 19 bases outside the gene matches. The CDR3 is 18 residues long. CDR1 is SGHRS, CDR2 YFSETQ, per germline. The CDR3 is CASSSAAGDRNGNYGYTF. The CDR3 nucleotides are TGCGCCAGCAGCTCGGCGGCAGGGGACAGAAACGGGAATTATGGCTACACCTTC.

The chain uses TRBV2 and TRBJ1-1, with D possibly being TRBD1 (5 bases). The length of the CDR3 is 16 residues. Germline loops: CDR1 SNHLY, CDR2 FYNNEI. V lost 6 bases to trimming and J lost 3 bases, with 20 bases between them. CDR3 coding DNA: TGTGCCAGCAGGCCAAAGGCCTACCCCAGGGACACTGAAGCTTTCTTT. Its translation is CASRPKAYPRDTEAFF.

The V and J genes are TRBV7-2 and TRBJ2-5, with TRBD2 matching over 9 bases. The CDR3 consists of 19 residues. The germline V gene has CDR1 SGHTA and CDR2 FQGNSA. With 1 base clipped from V and 4 bases from J, the junction kept 16 bases outside the gene matches. CDR3: CASSLVSLAGLSEGETQYF. The CDR3 nucleotides are TGTGCCAGCAGCTTAGTTAGTCTAGCGGGACTGAGCGAGGGAGAGACCCAGTACTTC.

The CDR3, as DNA: TGCGCCAGCAGCTCGTTAAATTCGGGACAGGACGGAGATACGCAGTATTTT. Residues: CASSSLNSGQDGDTQYF. The genes are TRBV5-1 and TRBJ2-3, with 8 bases fitting TRBD1. J gave up 5 bases and V 3 bases, and 14 bases lay outside the gene matches. CDR1 and CDR2 (germline): SGHRS, YFSETQ. CDR3 length equals 17 residues.

The chain carries TRBV27 and TRBJ2-7; TRBD2 aligns across 12 bases. CDR1 is MNHEY, CDR2 SMNVEV, per germline (reference sequence). The CDR3 sequence is 15 residues long. The V segment lost 5 bases and the J segment 6 bases; nucleotides outside the gene matches: 8. CDR3 region: CASSPTSGGKSEQYF. CDR3 in DNA: TGTGCCAGCAGTCCTACTAGCGGGGGGAAGAGCGAGCAGTACTTC.

This chain links TRBV5-1 with TRBJ1-2; unclear D gene. Germline lookup yields CDR1 SGHRS and CDR2 YFSETQ. Trimming took off 5 bases at V and 4 bases at J, with 15 bases between the two ends. The CDR3 has 14 residues. Here the CDR3 DNA reads TGCGCCAGCAGGGGTGGGAGGCTTGGCTATGGCTACACCTTC. Its protein product is CASRGGRLGYGYTF.

The chain is built from TRBV19 and TRBJ2-1; 8 positions match TRBD2. CDR1 is LNHDA and CDR2 is SQIVND in the germline V gene (reference sequence). CDR3 size: 16 residues. V was clipped by 4 bases and J by 5 bases; unmatched bases: 10. The CDR3 nucleotides read TGTGCCAGTAGTAACCTGCCGGGACTAGATAACAATGAGCAGTTCTTC. Translation gives CASSNLPGLDNNEQFF.

The CDR3: CASSLISGDYEQYF. The DNA for the CDR3 is TGTGCCAGCAGCTTAATTAGCGGGGACTACGAGCAGTACTTC. This chain links TRBV5-6 with TRBJ2-7, with 8 bases that match TRBD2. V lost 2 bases, J lost 3 bases, and 4 bases stayed unmatched. This CDR3 is 14 amino acids long. Germline V gene sequence: CDR1 SGHDT, CDR2 YYEEEE.

The V and J genes are TRBV4-3 and TRBJ2-5; TRBD1 agrees at 9 bases. Looked up from germline, CDR1 is LGHNA and CDR2 is YSLEER. V gave up 1 base and J gave up 1 base; unmatched junction bases: 7. CDR3 size: 17 residues. The CDR3 coding sequence is TGCGCCAGCAGCCAAGCCCTGGACAGGGGAGGCCAAGAGACCCAGTACTTC. Protein: CASSQALDRGGQETQYF.

This clone was seen a few times. The gene calls are TRBV28 and TRBJ2-7, with D uncertain. The length of the CDR3 is 13 residues. CDR1 and CDR2 from the germline V gene are MDHEN and SYDVKM. Trimming shortened V by 3 bases and J by 4 bases, and 10 bases separated the two germline ends. The CDR3 DNA sequence: TGTGCCAGCAGTTTGGATCCGGGTTACGAGCAGTACTTC. It specifies CASSLDPGYEQYF.

The chain recombines TRBV9 with TRBJ1-2, with D possibly matching TRBD1 (5 bases). V lost 4 bases to trimming and J lost 13 bases, with 23 bases between them. From germline, CDR1 is SGDLS and CDR2 YYNGEE. The CDR3 totals 14 residues. In nucleotides, the CDR3 is TGTGCCAGCAGCTCGAGCTGGGGGGGATCGTCCTTCACCTTC. It codes for CASSSSWGGSSFTF.

The chain employs TRBV11-2 and TRBJ2-1; D remains unclear. V was shortened by 5 bases and J by 7 bases, with 9 bases between the two germline ends. CDR1 is SGHAT and CDR2 is FQNNGV in the germline V gene. The CDR3 has 12 amino acids. The CDR3 sequence: CASSRVMNEQFF. CDR3 DNA: TGTGCCAGCAGCCGCGTTATGAATGAGCAGTTCTTC. Drawing the rest from reference TRBV11-2 and TRBJ2-1, the complete variable domain is EAGVAQSPRYKIIEKRQSVAFWCNPISGHATLYWYQQILGQGPKLLIQFQNNGVVDDSQLPKDRFSAERLKGVDSTLKIQPAKLEDSAVYLCASSRVMNEQFFGPGTRLTVL.

V is TRBV14 and J is TRBJ1-5, with D unclear. The V gene lost 3 bases and the J gene lost 4 bases, with 7 bases spanning the gap. The V gene's germline CDR1 is SGHDN and CDR2 FVKESK. This CDR3 is 13 amino acids long. In nucleotides, the CDR3 is TGTGCCAGCAGCCATACAGAGAATCAGCCCCAGCATTTT. Protein product: CASSHTENQPQHF. The entire variable domain, with the rest obtained from reference TRBV14 and TRBJ1-5, is as follows: EAGVTQFPSHSVIEKGQTVTLRCDPISGHDNLYWYRRVMGKEIKFLLHFVKESKQDESGMPNNRFLAERTGGTYSTLKVQPAELEDSGVYFCASSHTENQPQHFGDGTRLSIL.

The chain is built from TRBV27 and TRBJ2-1; TRBD1 might be the D (5 bases). V lost 1 base and J 5 bases, leaving 6 bases between the germline ends. This CDR3 comprises 13 residues. Per the germline V gene, CDR1 is MNHEY and CDR2 is SMNVEV (reference sequence). DNA for the CDR3: TGTGCCAGCAGTTTATTAGGGGACAATGAGCAGTTCTTC. Its protein product is CASSLLGDNEQFF.

This clone showed up just a few times. The chain joins TRBV5-4 to TRBJ2-1; 9 bases map to TRBD1. Trimming at V came to 3 bases and at J to 6 bases, leaving 4 bases not matched to a gene. Per the germline V gene, CDR1 is SGHNT and CDR2 is YYREEE (reference sequence). There are 14 residues in the CDR3. CDR3 coding DNA: TGTGCCAGCAGCTACGGGACAGGGTTCAATGAGCAGTTCTTC. Translating gives CASSYGTGFNEQFF.

The rearrangement links TRBV7-6 to TRBJ2-7; 11 bases match TRBD2. CDR1 SGHVS and CDR2 FNYEAQ come from the germline V gene. The CDR3 contains 14 residues. Trimming cost V 9 bases and J 6 bases; bases outside gene matches: 10. DNA for the CDR3: TGTGCCAGTGGCAGTAGCGGGAGGGCCGGCGAGCAGTACTTC. Translation gives CASGSSGRAGEQYF.

The chain links TRBV7-2 to TRBJ1-5, with 7 bases that match TRBD1. V lost 6 bases to trimming and J lost 5 bases; unmatched junction nucleotides: 10. The germline V gene has CDR1 SGHTA and CDR2 FQGNSA. The CDR3 is made up of 15 amino acids. The CDR3 spells CASSAGRGQDQPQHF. As DNA, the CDR3 is TGTGCCAGCAGTGCGGGAAGGGGGCAGGATCAGCCCCAGCATTTT.

The V call is TRBV9, the J call TRBJ2-5; D is possibly TRBD1 (8 bases). The CDR3 covers 14 residues. CDR1 SGDLS and CDR2 YYNGEE come from the germline V gene. Trimming took off 5 bases at V and 5 bases at J, with 16 bases between the two ends. CDR3 sequence reads: CASSIGQGGETQYF. The CDR3 DNA is TGTGCCAGCAGTATCGGACAGGGAGGGGAGACCCAGTACTTC.